This TCR beta chain was captured in a study of cytomegalovirus exposure and HLA in healthy donors. The wider study: Previous work identified roughly 120 million unique TCR beta sequences from around 170 million T cells. Study-wide findings and caveats: After further analysis at a later stage, 15,000 to 20,000 TCR beta sequences were associated with HLA alleles at 0.05 false discovery rate. The study recorded 164 TCR beta chains that were cytomegalovirus-associated. The records held CMV serostatus as the only immune exposure information.

In the PCR, 60 Vbeta and 13 Jbeta primers were used. Libraries were prepared by immunoSEQ multiplex PCR; TCRdb keeps only in-frame clonotypes and omits some of them. The data hold 60,000 or so clones, with 60% to 80% observed a single time. The germline V and J ends were trimmed by 9 bases and 0 bases, with 13 bases remaining between them. The CDR3 consists of 14 residues. The germline V gene has CDR1 LNHDA and CDR2 SQIVND (reference sequence). With regard to this clone: Its antigen is as yet unknown.

The source of this sequence is a woman between 40 and 55 years old in good health and CMV-seropositive. The rearrangement uses TRBV19 and TRBJ2-3; D possibly corresponds to TRBD2 (6 bases). Sequencing input: PBMCs. The CDR3 region is CASTPGSSTDTQYF. In DNA, the CDR3 is TGTGCCAGCACTCCCGGGAGTAGCACAGATACGCAGTATTTT.